This T cell receptor beta chain stems from a study of beta chain features in type 1 diabetes. Details on this clone: Its specificity is not known.

Study-level findings and limits: Significant though moderate, a shortening of TCRB CDR3s appeared in all four CD4+ subsets of Type 1 diabetes patients.

Sequencing targeted expressed TCRB transcripts, as all isolated RNA had been reverse transcribed. The protocol was immunoSEQ multiplex PCR, while the TCRdb copy is restricted to in-frame clones and leaves out a portion. There are approximately 730,000 clones in the sample; about an eighth occur only once, and approximately 0.021% lies in the top ten. This CDR3 spans 15 amino acids. V was pared by 6 bases and J by 3 bases, with 5 bases of the junction left unmatched. CDR1 and CDR2 from the germline V gene are MGHRA and YSYEKL. Sequences were obtained from naive CD4+ T cells from blood. This sequence joins TRBV4-1 and TRBJ2-2; 9 nucleotides agree with TRBD2. This receptor was taken from a man younger than 35 with type 1 diabetes. CDR3 loop: CASSLAGDHTGELFF. CDR3 coding DNA: TGCGCCAGCAGTTTAGCGGGGGACCACACCGGGGAGCTGTTTTTT.